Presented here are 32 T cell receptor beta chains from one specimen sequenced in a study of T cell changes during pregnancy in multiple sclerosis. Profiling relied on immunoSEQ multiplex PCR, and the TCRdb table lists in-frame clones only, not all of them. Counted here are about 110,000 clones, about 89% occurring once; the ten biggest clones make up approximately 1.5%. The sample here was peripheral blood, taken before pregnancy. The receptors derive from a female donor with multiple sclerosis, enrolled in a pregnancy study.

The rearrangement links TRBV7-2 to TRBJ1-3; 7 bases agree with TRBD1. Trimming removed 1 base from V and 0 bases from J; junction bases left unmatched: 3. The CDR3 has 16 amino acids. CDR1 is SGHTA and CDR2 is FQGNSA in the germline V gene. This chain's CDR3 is CASSLGGTASGNTIYF. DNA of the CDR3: TGTGCCAGCAGCTTAGGGGGGACAGCCTCTGGAAACACCATATATTTT.

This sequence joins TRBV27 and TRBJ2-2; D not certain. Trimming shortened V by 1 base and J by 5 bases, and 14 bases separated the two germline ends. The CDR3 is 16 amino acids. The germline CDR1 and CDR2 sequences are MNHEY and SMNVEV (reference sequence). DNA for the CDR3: TGTGCCAGCAGTTTATACCGCCCCGGAGTTACCGGGGAGCTGTTTTTT. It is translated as CASSLYRPGVTGELFF.

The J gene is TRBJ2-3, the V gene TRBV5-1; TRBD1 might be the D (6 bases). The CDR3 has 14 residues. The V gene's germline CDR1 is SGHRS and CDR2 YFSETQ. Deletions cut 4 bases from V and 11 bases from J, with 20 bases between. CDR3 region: CASSPHRVAGVQYF. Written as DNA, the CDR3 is TGCGCCAGCAGCCCACACAGGGTCGCCGGCGTGCAGTATTTT.

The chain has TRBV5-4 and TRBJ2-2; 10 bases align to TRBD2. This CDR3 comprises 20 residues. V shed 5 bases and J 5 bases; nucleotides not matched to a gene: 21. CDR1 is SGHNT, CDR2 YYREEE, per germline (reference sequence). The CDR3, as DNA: TGTGCCAGCAGTCCCCCAACCCTAGCGGGGGTGAGAGTCGGGACCGGGGAGCTGTTTTTT. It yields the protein CASSPPTLAGVRVGTGELFF.

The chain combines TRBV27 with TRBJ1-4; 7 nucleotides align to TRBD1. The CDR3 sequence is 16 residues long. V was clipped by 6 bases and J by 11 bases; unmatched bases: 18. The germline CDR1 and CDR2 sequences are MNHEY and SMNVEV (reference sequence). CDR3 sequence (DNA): TGTGCCAGCAGCCCCGCAAGGGGGCGCGGGAATGGGAAACTGTTTTTT. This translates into CASSPARGRGNGKLFF.

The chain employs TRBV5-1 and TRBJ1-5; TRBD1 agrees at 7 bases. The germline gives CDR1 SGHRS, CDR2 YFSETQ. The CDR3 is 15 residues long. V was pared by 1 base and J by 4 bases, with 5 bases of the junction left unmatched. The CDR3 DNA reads TGCGCCAGCAGCTTGTCGGACAGGATAAATCAGCCCCAGCATTTT. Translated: CASSLSDRINQPQHF.

The CDR3 loop reads CASGLPKPGEKLFF. CDR3 bases: TGTGCTAGTGGTTTGCCTAAGCCAGGAGAAAAACTGTTTTTT. This sequence joins TRBV12-5 and TRBJ1-4, with D unresolved. Germline loops: CDR1 LGHNT, CDR2 FRNRAP. The ends were cut back, 2 bases at V and 8 bases at J, with 12 bases in the middle. CDR3 length equals 14 residues.

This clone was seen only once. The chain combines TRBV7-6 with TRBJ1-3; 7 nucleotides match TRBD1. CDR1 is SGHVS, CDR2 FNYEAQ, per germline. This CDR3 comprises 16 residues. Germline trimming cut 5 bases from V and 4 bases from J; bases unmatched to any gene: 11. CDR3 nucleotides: TGTGCCAGCAGCCTTGAGAGGGGGCAGCCCGGAAACACCATATATTTT. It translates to CASSLERGQPGNTIYF.

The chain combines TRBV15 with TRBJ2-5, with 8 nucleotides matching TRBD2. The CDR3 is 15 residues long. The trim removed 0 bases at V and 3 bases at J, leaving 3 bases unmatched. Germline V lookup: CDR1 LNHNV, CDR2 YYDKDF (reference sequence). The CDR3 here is CATSREAGVEETQYF. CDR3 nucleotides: TGTGCCACCAGCAGAGAAGCGGGAGTCGAAGAGACCCAGTACTTC.

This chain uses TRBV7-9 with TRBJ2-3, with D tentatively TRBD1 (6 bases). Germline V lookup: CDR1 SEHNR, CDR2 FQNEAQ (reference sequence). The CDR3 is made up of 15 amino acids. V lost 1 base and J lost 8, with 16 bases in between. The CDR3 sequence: CASSLDGRLGATQYF. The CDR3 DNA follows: TGTGCCAGCAGCTTAGATGGGCGATTGGGGGCTACGCAGTATTTT.

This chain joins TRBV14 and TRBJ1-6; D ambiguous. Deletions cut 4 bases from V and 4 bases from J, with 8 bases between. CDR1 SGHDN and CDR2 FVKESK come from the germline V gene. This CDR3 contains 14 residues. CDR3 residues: CASSLRLYNSPLHF. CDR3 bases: TGTGCCAGCAGCCTCAGGTTGTATAATTCACCCCTCCACTTT.

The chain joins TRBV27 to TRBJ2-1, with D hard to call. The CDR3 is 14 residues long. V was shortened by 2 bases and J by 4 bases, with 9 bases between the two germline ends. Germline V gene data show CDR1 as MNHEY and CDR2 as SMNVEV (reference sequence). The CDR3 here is CASSLRSNYNEQFF. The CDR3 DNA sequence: TGTGCCAGCAGTTTACGGTCAAATTACAATGAGCAGTTCTTC.

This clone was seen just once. Here the CDR3 reads CASSLNLAGTDYGYTF. The CDR3 coding sequence is TGTGCCAGCAGCTTGAATTTGGCAGGGACAGACTATGGCTACACCTTC. The rearrangement joins TRBV5-6 to TRBJ1-2, with 7 bases matching TRBD1. V gave up 1 base and J gave up 3 bases; unmatched junction bases: 9. CDR3 length: 16 amino acids. Germline CDR1 reads SGHDT; CDR2 reads YYEEEE. The whole variable domain, filled in from reference TRBV5-6 and TRBJ1-2, reads DAGVTQSPTHLIKTRGQQVTLRCSPKSGHDTVSWYQQALGQGPQFIFQYYEEEERQRGNFPDRFSGHQFPNYSSELNVNALLLGDSALYLCASSLNLAGTDYGYTFGSGTRLTVV.

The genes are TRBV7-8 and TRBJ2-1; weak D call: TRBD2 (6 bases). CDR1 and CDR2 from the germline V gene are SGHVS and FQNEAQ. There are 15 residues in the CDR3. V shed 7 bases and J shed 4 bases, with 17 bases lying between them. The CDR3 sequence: CASNLEEGPYNEQFF. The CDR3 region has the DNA TGTGCCAGCAACTTGGAGGAGGGGCCATACAATGAGCAGTTCTTC.

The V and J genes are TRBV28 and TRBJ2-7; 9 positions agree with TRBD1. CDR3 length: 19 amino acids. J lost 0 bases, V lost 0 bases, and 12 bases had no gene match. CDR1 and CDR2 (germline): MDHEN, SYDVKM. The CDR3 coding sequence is TGTGCCAGCAGTTTATGGAGGGGGGATACAGGGGGCGACTCCTACGAGCAGTACTTC. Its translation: CASSLWRGDTGGDSYEQYF.

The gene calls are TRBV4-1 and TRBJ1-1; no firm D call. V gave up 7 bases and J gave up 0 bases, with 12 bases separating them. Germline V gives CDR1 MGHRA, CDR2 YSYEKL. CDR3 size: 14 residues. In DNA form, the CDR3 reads TGCGCCAGCACGGCCGGGTGGATGAACACTGAAGCTTTCTTT. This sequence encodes CASTAGWMNTEAFF.

The CDR3 loop is CASSPTMSADTQYF. In DNA, the CDR3 is TGTGCCAGCAGCCCCACCATGTCAGCAGATACGCAGTATTTT. J is TRBJ2-3 and V is TRBV7-9; D unresolved. This CDR3 is 14 amino acids long. The V end was cut by 5 bases, the J end by 4 bases, with 13 bases between. Germline loops: CDR1 SEHNR, CDR2 FQNEAQ (reference sequence).

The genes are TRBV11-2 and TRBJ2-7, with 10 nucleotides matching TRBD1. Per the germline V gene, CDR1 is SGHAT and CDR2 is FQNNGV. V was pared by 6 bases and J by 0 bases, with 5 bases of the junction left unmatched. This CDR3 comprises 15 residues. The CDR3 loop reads CASSWDRGHSYEQYF. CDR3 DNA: TGTGCCAGCAGTTGGGACAGGGGACACTCCTACGAGCAGTACTTC.

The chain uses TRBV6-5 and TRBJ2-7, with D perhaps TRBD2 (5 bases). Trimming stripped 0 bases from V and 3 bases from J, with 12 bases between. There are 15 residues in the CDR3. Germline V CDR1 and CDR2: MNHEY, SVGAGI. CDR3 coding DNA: TGTGCCAGCAGTTACTCGATCGGACTTGGCTACGAGCAGTACTTC. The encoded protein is CASSYSIGLGYEQYF.

The CDR3 region is CASSRTGAMNTEAFF. CDR3 bases: TGTGCCAGCAGCAGGACAGGGGCAATGAACACTGAAGCTTTCTTT. The chain joins TRBV6-1 to TRBJ1-1, with TRBD1 matching over 9 bases. The trim removed 6 bases at V and 0 bases at J, leaving 5 bases unmatched. In germline, CDR1 is MNHNS, CDR2 SASEGT. The CDR3 covers 15 residues.

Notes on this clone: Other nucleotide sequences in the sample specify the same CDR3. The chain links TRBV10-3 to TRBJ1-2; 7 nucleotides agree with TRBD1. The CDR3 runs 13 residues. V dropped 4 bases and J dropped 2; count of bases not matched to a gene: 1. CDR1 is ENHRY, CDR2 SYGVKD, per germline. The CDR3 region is CAISGQGNYGYTF. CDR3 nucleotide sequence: TGTGCCATCAGTGGACAGGGCAACTATGGCTACACCTTC.

In DNA, the CDR3 is TGTGCCAGCAGCCAAGATACTAGTCTCAATGAGCAGTTCTTC. Amino acids: CASSQDTSLNEQFF. The gene calls are TRBV4-2 and TRBJ2-1; D may be TRBD2 (5 bases). The V end lost 0 bases, the J end lost 6 bases, and 9 bases lay between the germline ends. The CDR3 covers 14 residues. Germline V gene lookup returns CDR1 LGHNA and CDR2 YNFKEQ.

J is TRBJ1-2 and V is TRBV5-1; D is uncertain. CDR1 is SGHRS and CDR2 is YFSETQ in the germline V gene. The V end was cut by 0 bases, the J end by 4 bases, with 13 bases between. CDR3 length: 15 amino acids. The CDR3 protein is CASSLDAVLSYGYTF. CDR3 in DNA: TGCGCCAGCAGCTTGGACGCGGTTCTAAGCTATGGCTACACCTTC.

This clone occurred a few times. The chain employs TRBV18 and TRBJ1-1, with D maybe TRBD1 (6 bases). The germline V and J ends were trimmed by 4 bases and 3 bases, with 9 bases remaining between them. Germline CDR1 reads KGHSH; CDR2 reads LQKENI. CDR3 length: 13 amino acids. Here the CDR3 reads CASSQNRDTEAFF. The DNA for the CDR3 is TGTGCCAGCTCACAAAACAGGGACACTGAAGCTTTCTTT.

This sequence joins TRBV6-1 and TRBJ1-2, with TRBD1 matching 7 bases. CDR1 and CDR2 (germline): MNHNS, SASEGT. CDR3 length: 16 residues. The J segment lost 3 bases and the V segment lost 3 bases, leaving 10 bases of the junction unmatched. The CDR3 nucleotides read TGTGCCAGCAGTGAGGTCCGGGACAGCAAATACTATGGCTACACCTTC. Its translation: CASSEVRDSKYYGYTF.

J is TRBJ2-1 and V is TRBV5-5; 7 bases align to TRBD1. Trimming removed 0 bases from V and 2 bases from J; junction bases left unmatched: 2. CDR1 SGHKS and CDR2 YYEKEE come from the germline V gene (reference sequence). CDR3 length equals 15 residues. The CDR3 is CASSLAGQTYNEQFF. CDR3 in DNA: TGTGCCAGCAGCTTGGCGGGACAGACCTACAATGAGCAGTTCTTC.

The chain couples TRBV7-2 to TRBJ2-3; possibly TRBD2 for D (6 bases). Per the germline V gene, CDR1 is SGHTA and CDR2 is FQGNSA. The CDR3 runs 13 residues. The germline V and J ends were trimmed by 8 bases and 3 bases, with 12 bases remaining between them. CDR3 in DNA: TGTGCCAGCGGGGACTTTCTTACAGATACGCAGTATTTT. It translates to CASGDFLTDTQYF. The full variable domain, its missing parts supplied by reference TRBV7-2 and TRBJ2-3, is GAGVSQSPSNKVTEKGKDVELRCDPISGHTALYWYRQSLGQGLEFLIYFQGNSAPDKSGLPSDRFSAERTGGSVSTLTIQRTQQEDSAVYLCASGDFLTDTQYFGPGTRLTVL.

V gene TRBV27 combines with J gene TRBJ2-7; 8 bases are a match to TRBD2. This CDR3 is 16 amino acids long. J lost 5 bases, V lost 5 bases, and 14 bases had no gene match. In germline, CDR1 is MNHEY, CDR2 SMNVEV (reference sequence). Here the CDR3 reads CASSLLGGEGPDEQYF. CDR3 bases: TGTGCCAGCAGTCTCCTCGGGGGGGAGGGCCCGGACGAGCAGTACTTC.

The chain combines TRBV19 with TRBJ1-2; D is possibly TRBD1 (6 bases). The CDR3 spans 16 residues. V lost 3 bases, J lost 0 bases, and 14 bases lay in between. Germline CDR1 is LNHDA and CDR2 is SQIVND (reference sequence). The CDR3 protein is CASSIQGFGANYGYTF. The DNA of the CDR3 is TGTGCCAGTAGTATCCAGGGGTTCGGAGCTAACTATGGCTACACCTTC.

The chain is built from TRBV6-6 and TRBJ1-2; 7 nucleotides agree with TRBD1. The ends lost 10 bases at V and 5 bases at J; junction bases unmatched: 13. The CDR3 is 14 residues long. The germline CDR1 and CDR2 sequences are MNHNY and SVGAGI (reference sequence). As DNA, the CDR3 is TGTGCCACAAAGGACAGGTGGGAAAGTTATGGCTACACCTTC. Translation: CATKDRWESYGYTF.

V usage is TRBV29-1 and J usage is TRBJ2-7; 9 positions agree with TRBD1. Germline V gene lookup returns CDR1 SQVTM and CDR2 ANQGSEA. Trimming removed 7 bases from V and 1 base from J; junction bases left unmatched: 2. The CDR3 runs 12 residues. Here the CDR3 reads CSAGQGSYEQYF. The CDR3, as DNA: TGCAGCGCCGGACAGGGGTCCTACGAGCAGTACTTC.

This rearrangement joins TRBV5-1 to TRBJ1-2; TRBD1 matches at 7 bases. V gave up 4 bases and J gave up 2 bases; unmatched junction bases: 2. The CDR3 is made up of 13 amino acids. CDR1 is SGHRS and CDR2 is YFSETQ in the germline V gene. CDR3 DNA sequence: TGCGCCAGCAGCCAGGGACAGAACTATGGCTACACCTTC. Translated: CASSQGQNYGYTF.